This is a list of T cell receptor beta chains from one sample in a study of T cells after yellow fever vaccination. A single record per CDR3 protein comes from TCRdb applying MiXCR to the 5' RACE reads. The sample yields a few hundred thousand distinct CDR3 sequences, about 10% seen once. This specimen consisted of CD4+ T cells sorted from PBMCs, obtained 5 days after the yellow fever booster vaccination. The receptors here all came from a man younger than 30 who received the YFV17D yellow fever vaccine. Each CDR3 is given with its conserved first and last residue. Fields, in order: V gene, J gene, D gene, clone size, CDR3 protein, CDR3 DNA. A D gene is named only where the DNA matches it firmly. Part of the rows lack a size; the others show once, few, many or a class for expanded clones.

V gene: TRBV4-1
J gene: TRBJ2-6
D gene: .
clone size: few
CDR3 protein: CASRTPGGSGANVLTF
CDR3 DNA: TGCGCCAGCAGGACCCCAGGAGGCTCTGGGGCCAACGTCCTGACTTTC

V gene: TRBV9
J gene: TRBJ1-2
D gene: TRBD1
clone size: many
CDR3 protein: CASSMGPGQTYGYTF
CDR3 DNA: TGTGCCAGCAGCATGGGTCCGGGACAGACGTATGGCTACACCTTC

V gene: TRBV10-3
J gene: TRBJ1-4
D gene: TRBD1
clone size: .
CDR3 protein: CAISRDSLYEKLFF
CDR3 DNA: TGTGCCATCAGCCGGGACAGCCTCTATGAAAAACTGTTTTTT

V gene: TRBV5-1
J gene: TRBJ1-3
D gene: .
clone size: .
CDR3 protein: CASSPASGNTIYF
CDR3 DNA: TGCGCCAGCAGCCCGGCCTCTGGAAACACCATATATTTT

V gene: TRBV20-1
J gene: TRBJ2-3
D gene: TRBD2
clone size: few
CDR3 protein: CSAPGLAGGTDTQYF
CDR3 DNA: TGCAGTGCTCCCGGACTAGCGGGGGGCACAGATACGCAGTATTTT

V gene: TRBV20-1
J gene: TRBJ2-5
D gene: TRBD2
clone size: few
CDR3 protein: CSAQPASGGETQYF
CDR3 DNA: TGCAGTGCTCAGCCGGCTAGCGGGGGAGAGACCCAGTACTTC

V gene: TRBV7-3
J gene: TRBJ2-1
D gene: TRBD2
clone size: .
CDR3 protein: CASSGSGNEQFF
CDR3 DNA: TGTGCCAGCAGCGGTAGCGGGAATGAGCAGTTCTTC

V gene: TRBV20-1
J gene: TRBJ1-2
D gene: .
clone size: .
CDR3 protein: CSARAMDRQYGYTF
CDR3 DNA: TGCAGTGCTAGGGCGATGGACAGACAGTATGGCTACACCTTC

V gene: TRBV5-1
J gene: TRBJ2-5
D gene: TRBD1
clone size: .
CDR3 protein: CASSGTGDGETQYF
CDR3 DNA: TGCGCCAGCAGCGGGACAGGGGACGGAGAGACCCAGTACTTC

V gene: TRBV20-1
J gene: TRBJ2-5
D gene: .
clone size: few
CDR3 protein: CSAPRRIQETQYF
CDR3 DNA: TGCAGTGCCCCCCGGCGCATCCAAGAGACCCAGTACTTC

V gene: TRBV5-1
J gene: TRBJ2-5
D gene: TRBD2
clone size: .
CDR3 protein: CASSWGTSGGTETQYF
CDR3 DNA: TGCGCCAGCAGCTGGGGGACTAGCGGGGGGACAGAGACCCAGTACTTC

V gene: TRBV2
J gene: TRBJ2-5
D gene: .
clone size: .
CDR3 protein: CASGRGSRGETQYF
CDR3 DNA: TGTGCCAGCGGTAGGGGGTCCCGGGGAGAGACCCAGTACTTC

V gene: TRBV15
J gene: TRBJ2-3
D gene: .
clone size: many
CDR3 protein: CATSRAPGYEDTQYF
CDR3 DNA: TGTGCCACCAGCAGAGCCCCAGGGTACGAGGATACGCAGTATTTT

V gene: TRBV7-9
J gene: TRBJ1-3
D gene: TRBD1
clone size: few
CDR3 protein: CASSIQGAKGNTIYF
CDR3 DNA: TGTGCCAGCAGCATCCAGGGGGCTAAAGGAAACACCATATATTTT

V gene: TRBV4-1
J gene: TRBJ2-3
D gene: .
clone size: few
CDR3 protein: CASSQIADTQYF
CDR3 DNA: TGCGCCAGCAGCCAGATTGCAGATACGCAGTATTTT

V gene: TRBV4-1
J gene: TRBJ2-3
D gene: TRBD1
clone size: .
CDR3 protein: CASSLLQGESTDTQYF
CDR3 DNA: TGCGCCAGCAGCCTCCTCCAGGGGGAGAGCACAGATACGCAGTATTTT

V gene: TRBV7-2
J gene: TRBJ2-1
D gene: .
clone size: many
CDR3 protein: CASSSRTEQFF
CDR3 DNA: TGTGCCAGCAGCTCCCGGACAGAGCAGTTCTTC

V gene: TRBV27
J gene: TRBJ1-5
D gene: .
clone size: .
CDR3 protein: CASRKVLNQPQHF
CDR3 DNA: TGTGCCAGCCGGAAGGTCCTAAATCAGCCCCAGCATTTT

V gene: TRBV5-4
J gene: TRBJ1-1
D gene: .
clone size: many
CDR3 protein: CASSLERTNTEAFF
CDR3 DNA: TGTGCCAGCAGCTTGGAACGGACGAACACTGAAGCTTTCTTT

V gene: TRBV7-2
J gene: TRBJ2-1
D gene: TRBD2
clone size: few
CDR3 protein: CASSLLGTSGGAFEQFF
CDR3 DNA: TGTGCCAGCAGCTTACTGGGGACTAGCGGGGGGGCTTTTGAGCAGTTCTTC

V gene: TRBV7-8
J gene: TRBJ2-5
D gene: .
clone size: .
CDR3 protein: CASSLYGSETQYF
CDR3 DNA: TGTGCCAGCAGCTTATATGGATCCGAGACCCAGTACTTC

V gene: TRBV20-1
J gene: TRBJ1-5
D gene: .
clone size: .
CDR3 protein: CSARDRPGGNQPQHF
CDR3 DNA: TGCAGTGCTAGAGATAGGCCAGGCGGCAATCAGCCCCAGCATTTT

V gene: TRBV5-4
J gene: TRBJ1-2
D gene: .
clone size: few
CDR3 protein: CASSWGRSYTF
CDR3 DNA: TGTGCCAGCAGCTGGGGCAGGTCCTACACCTTC

V gene: TRBV6-5
J gene: TRBJ1-6
D gene: .
clone size: .
CDR3 protein: CASSLENNSPLHF
CDR3 DNA: TGTGCCAGCAGCCTGGAGAATAATTCACCCCTCCACTTT

V gene: TRBV7-6
J gene: TRBJ1-5
D gene: .
clone size: many
CDR3 protein: CASSLGQDNQPQHF
CDR3 DNA: TGTGCCAGCAGCTTAGGACAGGACAATCAGCCCCAGCATTTT

V gene: TRBV5-4
J gene: TRBJ2-7
D gene: .
clone size: .
CDR3 protein: CASSWGGPSSYEQYF
CDR3 DNA: TGTGCCAGCAGCTGGGGGGGCCCCAGCTCCTACGAGCAGTACTTC

V gene: TRBV20-1
J gene: TRBJ1-1
D gene: .
clone size: .
CDR3 protein: CSAPGTNRGTEAFF
CDR3 DNA: TGCAGTGCGCCCGGGACTAATCGGGGCACTGAAGCTTTCTTT

V gene: TRBV5-1
J gene: TRBJ2-5
D gene: .
clone size: few
CDR3 protein: CASSLPLKETQYF
CDR3 DNA: TGCGCCAGCAGCTTACCTCTCAAAGAGACCCAGTACTTC

V gene: TRBV6-7
J gene: TRBJ2-7
D gene: TRBD1
clone size: many
CDR3 protein: CASSYSIRDRVSSYEQYF
CDR3 DNA: TGTGCCAGCAGTTACTCGATCCGGGACAGGGTTAGCTCCTACGAGCAGTACTTC

V gene: TRBV12-3/TRBV12-4
J gene: TRBJ2-5
D gene: .
clone size: .
CDR3 protein: CASSLGKFGGSQETQYF
CDR3 DNA: TGTGCCAGCAGCCTGGGTAAATTTGGAGGTAGTCAAGAGACCCAGTACTTC

V gene: TRBV5-1
J gene: TRBJ2-6
D gene: .
clone size: .
CDR3 protein: CASKNSGANVLTF
CDR3 DNA: TGCGCCAGCAAGAACTCTGGGGCCAACGTCCTGACTTTC

V gene: TRBV5-1
J gene: TRBJ2-6
D gene: .
clone size: many
CDR3 protein: CASNPISGANVLTF
CDR3 DNA: TGCGCCAGCAACCCGATCTCTGGGGCCAACGTCCTGACTTTC

V gene: TRBV4-3
J gene: TRBJ2-6
D gene: TRBD1
clone size: few
CDR3 protein: CASSQAGGGGANVLTF
CDR3 DNA: TGCGCCAGCAGCCAAGCAGGGGGTGGTGGGGCCAACGTCCTGACTTTC

V gene: TRBV28
J gene: TRBJ1-3
D gene: .
clone size: .
CDR3 protein: CATEDLTSGNTIYF
CDR3 DNA: TGTGCCACTGAGGACTTAACCTCTGGAAACACCATATATTTT

V gene: TRBV5-1
J gene: TRBJ1-1
D gene: .
clone size: .
CDR3 protein: CASSSSTEWRTEAFF
CDR3 DNA: TGCGCCAGCAGCTCATCCACGGAGTGGCGGACTGAAGCTTTCTTT

V gene: TRBV27
J gene: TRBJ1-2
D gene: TRBD1
clone size: few
CDR3 protein: CASSPWDSGYGYTF
CDR3 DNA: TGTGCCAGCAGTCCTTGGGACAGTGGCTATGGCTACACCTTC

V gene: TRBV5-1
J gene: TRBJ1-2
D gene: .
clone size: .
CDR3 protein: CASTWDKTNYGYTF
CDR3 DNA: TGCGCCAGCACCTGGGACAAAACTAACTATGGCTACACCTTC

V gene: TRBV6-2/TRBV6-3
J gene: TRBJ1-2
D gene: TRBD1
clone size: few
CDR3 protein: CASSKDREDYGYTF
CDR3 DNA: TGTGCCAGCAGTAAGGACAGGGAAGACTATGGCTACACCTTC